One T cell receptor (beta chain) is described in this entry. Its target is not known. The data are from a study of blood T cells in healthy people across ages. Study results and limitations: Diversity figures based on one million T cells were deemed too low. Unknown donor CMV status possibly confounded expanded clonotype changes.

Germline V gene lookup returns CDR1 MNHEY and CDR2 SVGEGT. The CDR3 sequence is 15 residues long. Between the trimmed V and J ends, which lost 2 bases and 3 bases, there was a span of 11 bases. Through a sample-barcoded 5' primer and a J-beta primer mix, a second PCR was run for roughly 6 to 12 cycles. TCRdb fed the 5' RACE reads into MiXCR, producing one record per CDR3 protein. The table shows roughly 1,800,000 distinct CDR3 sequences, with about 49% occurring only once. This clonotype was obtained from a woman aged 40 to 55 in good health. The chain combines TRBV6-2 or TRBV6-3 with TRBJ2-1; D not certain. Specimen: blood. CDR3 loop: CASSYRRSYYNEQFF. The CDR3 DNA follows: TGTGCCAGCAGTTACCGTAGATCTTACTACAATGAGCAGTTCTTC.